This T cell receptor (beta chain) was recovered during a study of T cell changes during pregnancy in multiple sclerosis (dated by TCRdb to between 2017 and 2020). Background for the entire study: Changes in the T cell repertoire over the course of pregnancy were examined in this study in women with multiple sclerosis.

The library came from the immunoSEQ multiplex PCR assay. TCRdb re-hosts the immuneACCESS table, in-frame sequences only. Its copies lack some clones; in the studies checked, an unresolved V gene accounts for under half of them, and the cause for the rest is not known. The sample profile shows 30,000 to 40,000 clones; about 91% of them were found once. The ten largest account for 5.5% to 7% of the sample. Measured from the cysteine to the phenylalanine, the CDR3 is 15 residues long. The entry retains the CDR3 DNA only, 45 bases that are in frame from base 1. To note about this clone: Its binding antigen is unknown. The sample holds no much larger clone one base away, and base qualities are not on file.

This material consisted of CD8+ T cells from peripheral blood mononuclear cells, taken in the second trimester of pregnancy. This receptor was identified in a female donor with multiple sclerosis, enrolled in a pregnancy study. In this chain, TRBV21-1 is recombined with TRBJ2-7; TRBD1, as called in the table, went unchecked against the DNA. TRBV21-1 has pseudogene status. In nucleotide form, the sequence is TGTGCCAGCAGCCCCCCTGCAGGGAAGAGCTGCGAGCAGTACTTC. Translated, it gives CASSPPAGKSCEQYF.